This TCR beta chain was observed in a study of blood T cells in healthy people across ages. Combining a sample-barcoded 5' primer with a J-beta primer mix, a second PCR ran for about 7 to 11 cycles. TCRdb recomputed calls from the 5' RACE reads with MiXCR, one row per CDR3 protein. Here the sample spans around 990,000 distinct CDR3 sequences, about 25% being singletons. Note on this clonotype: The germline gene is not matched at one end of the junction; a read error may be the cause.

These data were likewise used in another study, on T cells of mothers and their children. That work contributes: Relative to unrelated pairs, biologically related mother-child dyads exhibited marginally greater, non-significant overlap.

The sequenced material came from blood. The sequence was collected from a girl aged 2-15 years in good health.

This CDR3 reads CAGSESPRQGSYNEQFF. Here the CDR3 DNA reads TGTGCCGGCAGCGAGTCCCCACGACAGGGCTCCTACAATGAGCAGTTCTTC. The chain carries TRBV9 and TRBJ2-1, with TRBD1 identical over 7 bases. The CDR3 length is 17 residues. Looked up from germline, CDR1 is SGDLS and CDR2 is YYNGEE.